The 13 T cell receptor beta chains below come from one sample, sequenced in a study of T cell responses to AZD1222 COVID-19 vaccine. This table comes from immunoSEQ multiplex PCR, and its TCRdb copy is limited to in-frame clones, with some not included. The data show tens of thousands of clones, roughly 84% seen once. The material sequenced was peripheral blood, taken on day 0 of AZD1222 vaccination. These receptors were collected from an adult in good health.

The chain carries TRBV9 and TRBJ2-3; D is tentatively TRBD1 or TRBD2 (5 bases each). V lost 2 bases, J lost 6 bases, and 7 bases lay in between. This CDR3 is built from 12 residues. The V gene's germline CDR1 is SGDLS and CDR2 YYNGEE. Here the CDR3 DNA reads TGTGCCAGCAGCGTGGGGGAGGATACGCAGTATTTT. Protein product: CASSVGEDTQYF.

The J gene is TRBJ1-5, the V gene TRBV18, with D perhaps matching TRBD1 (5 bases). V was cut by 6 bases and J by 6 bases, with 15 bases left in between. In germline, CDR1 is KGHSH, CDR2 LQKENI. This CDR3 has 14 amino acids. The CDR3 spells CASSRSGVGQPQHF. CDR3 coding DNA: TGTGCCAGCTCCCGTTCGGGGGTGGGTCAGCCCCAGCATTTT.

The CDR3 DNA reads TGTGCCAGCAGAAATACAGGGGGCGTAGGCTATGGCTACACCTTC. Translated, it gives CASRNTGGVGYGYTF. This chain links TRBV7-2 with TRBJ1-2, with TRBD1 matching over 9 bases. This CDR3 is 15 amino acids long. The germline V gene has CDR1 SGHTA and CDR2 FQGNSA. After removal of 6 bases from V and 4 bases from J, the junction contained 9 bases not matched to a gene.

The chain is built from TRBV18 and TRBJ2-2; TRBD1 matches 9 bases. The germline V gene encodes CDR1 KGHSH and CDR2 LQKENI. This CDR3 region has 18 residues. V was clipped by 2 bases and J by 3 bases; unmatched bases: 10. In DNA, the CDR3 is TGTGCCAGCTCACCAACCCCCAGGTGGACAGGGGACACCGGGGAGCTGTTTTTT. Translating gives CASSPTPRWTGDTGELFF.

V gene TRBV12-5 combines with J gene TRBJ2-7; 8 bases align to TRBD1. The V segment lost 4 bases and the J segment 3 bases; nucleotides outside the gene matches: 2. The CDR3 runs to 13 residues. Germline V lookup: CDR1 LGHNT, CDR2 FRNRAP. CDR3 residues: CASGSTGVYEQYF. CDR3 nucleotides: TGTGCTAGTGGTTCGACAGGGGTCTACGAGCAGTACTTC.

V is TRBV7-9 and J is TRBJ2-1; maybe TRBD1 (5 bases). V shed 3 bases and J shed 7 bases, with 19 bases lying between them. The CDR3 loop spans 16 amino acids. The germline gives CDR1 SEHNR, CDR2 FQNEAQ (reference sequence). The CDR3 region is CASSFRWGSGHNEQFF. The CDR3 coding sequence is TGTGCCAGCAGCTTCAGGTGGGGCAGTGGCCATAATGAGCAGTTCTTC.

V usage is TRBV7-3 and J usage is TRBJ2-2; either TRBD1 or TRBD2 may supply D (5 bases each). The germline V gene encodes CDR1 SGHTA and CDR2 FQGTGA. The CDR3 has 14 residues. Trimming stripped 5 bases from V and 6 bases from J, with 13 bases between. The CDR3 DNA is TGTGCCAGCAGCCGGGACCCAAACGCCGGGGAGCTGTTTTTT. Residues: CASSRDPNAGELFF.

J is TRBJ2-1 and V is TRBV11-2; D may correspond to TRBD1 or TRBD2 (6 bases each). The CDR3 has 15 residues. V lost 4 bases to trimming and J lost 6 bases, with 16 bases between them. Germline V lookup: CDR1 SGHAT, CDR2 FQNNGV. The CDR3 here is CASSSPRGRGNEQFF. CDR3 in DNA: TGTGCCAGCAGCTCGCCTCGGGGGCGGGGCAATGAGCAGTTCTTC.

The CDR3, as DNA: TGTGCCAGCAGTTATACGACAGGGATGAATGAGCAGTTCTTC. It codes for CASSYTTGMNEQFF. This chain links TRBV6-5 with TRBJ2-1; 7 nucleotides match TRBD1. The CDR3 spans 14 residues. The germline V gene has CDR1 MNHEY and CDR2 SVGAGI. Trimming cost V 3 bases and J 7 bases; bases outside gene matches: 6.

This chain joins TRBV19 and TRBJ1-1; 9 bases match TRBD1. The CDR3 covers 15 residues. CDR1 LNHDA and CDR2 SQIVND come from the germline V gene (reference sequence). V gave up 6 bases and J gave up 4 bases; unmatched junction bases: 9. The CDR3 loop is CASRAGTGIRTEAFF. The CDR3 DNA is TGTGCCAGTAGGGCCGGGACAGGGATTCGCACTGAAGCTTTCTTT.

The J gene is TRBJ2-1, the V gene TRBV15; D is perhaps TRBD2 (8 bases). The V end lost 3 bases, the J end lost 5 bases, and 26 bases lay between the germline ends. The germline CDR1 and CDR2 sequences are LNHNV and YYDKDF (reference sequence). The CDR3 runs to 19 residues. CDR3 sequence (DNA): TGTGCCACCAGCAGCGCCAGGGGGGCCCAGCGGGAGACTAACAATGAGCAGTTCTTC. Translation: CATSSARGAQRETNNEQFF.

J is TRBJ1-4 and V is TRBV6-5; TRBD1 is a possible D gene (6 bases). Germline lookup yields CDR1 MNHEY and CDR2 SVGAGI. V lost 6 bases and J 6 bases, leaving 11 bases between the germline ends. The CDR3 length is 13 residues. The CDR3 here is CASRRNRDEKLFF. The CDR3 nucleotides read TGTGCCAGCAGGAGGAACAGGGATGAAAAACTGTTTTTT.

The J gene is TRBJ2-1, the V gene TRBV7-6; D is possibly TRBD1 or TRBD2 (5 bases each). CDR3 size: 15 residues. The V and J ends lost 5 bases and 0 bases respectively, with 11 bases between them. CDR1 and CDR2 from the germline V gene are SGHVS and FNYEAQ. CDR3 sequence reads: CASSRLGDSYNEQFF. Here the CDR3 DNA reads TGTGCCAGCAGCCGCTTGGGGGACTCCTACAATGAGCAGTTCTTC. The variable domain in full, with the rest retrieved from reference TRBV7-6 and TRBJ2-1, is GAGVSQSPRYKVTKRGQDVALRCDPISGHVSLYWYRQALGQGPEFLTYFNYEAQQDKSGLPNDRFSAERPEGSISTLTIQRTEQRDSAMYRCASSRLGDSYNEQFFGPGTRLTVL.